The 2 T cell receptor beta chains in this list originate from one sample, sequenced in a study of radiotherapy plus CTLA-4 blockade in lung cancer. Profiling relied on immunoSEQ multiplex PCR, and the TCRdb table lists in-frame clones only, not all of them. The sample records roughly 93,000 clones, 82% being singletons. The sequences come from peripheral blood, collected from a patient treated with radiotherapy plus ipilimumab. These receptors came from a human donor with non-small cell lung cancer who had a partial response to radiotherapy plus ipilimumab.

The chain employs TRBV19 and TRBJ2-1; a possible D gene is TRBD2 (6 bases). Trimming stripped 0 bases from V and 6 bases from J, with 6 bases between. The CDR3 is made up of 13 amino acids. The V gene's germline CDR1 is LNHDA and CDR2 SQIVND (reference sequence). This CDR3 is CASSIEGGNEQFF. CDR3 sequence (DNA): TGTGCCAGTAGTATAGAGGGAGGCAATGAGCAGTTCTTC. The full variable domain, in which reference TRBV19 and TRBJ2-1 provide the parts outside the CDR3, is DGGITQSPKYLFRKEGQNVTLSCEQNLNHDAMYWYRQDPGQGLRLIYYSQIVNDFQKGDIAEGYSVSREKKESFPLTVTSAQKNPTAFYLCASSIEGGNEQFFGPGTRLTVL.

The chain joins TRBV28 to TRBJ1-2, with D maybe TRBD1 (5 bases). CDR1 is MDHEN and CDR2 is SYDVKM in the germline V gene. This CDR3 has 14 residues. V was clipped by 10 bases and J by 5 bases, with 20 bases between them. The CDR3 DNA follows: TGTGCCACCAGAGTCGGGTTTGGGACTTATGGCTACACCTTC. It codes for CATRVGFGTYGYTF.